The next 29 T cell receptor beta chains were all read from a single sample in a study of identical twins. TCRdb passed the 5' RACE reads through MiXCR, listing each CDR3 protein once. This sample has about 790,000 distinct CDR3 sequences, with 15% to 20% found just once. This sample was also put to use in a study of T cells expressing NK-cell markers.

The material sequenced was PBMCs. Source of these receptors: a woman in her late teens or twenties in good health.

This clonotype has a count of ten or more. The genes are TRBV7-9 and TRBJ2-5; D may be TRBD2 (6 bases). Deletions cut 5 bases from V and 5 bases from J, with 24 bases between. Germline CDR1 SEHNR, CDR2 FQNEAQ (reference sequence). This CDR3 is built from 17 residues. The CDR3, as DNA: TGTGCCAGCAGCATCACCCCCGGGACTCTTCTCTCCGAGACCCAGTACTTC. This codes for CASSITPGTLLSETQYF.

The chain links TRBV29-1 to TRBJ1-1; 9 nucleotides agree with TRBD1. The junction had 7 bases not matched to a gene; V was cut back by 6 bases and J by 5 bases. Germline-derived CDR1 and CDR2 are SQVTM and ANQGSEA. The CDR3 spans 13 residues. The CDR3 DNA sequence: TGCAGCGTCCCGCGACAGGGGGGGACTGAAGCTTTCTTT. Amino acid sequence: CSVPRQGGTEAFF.

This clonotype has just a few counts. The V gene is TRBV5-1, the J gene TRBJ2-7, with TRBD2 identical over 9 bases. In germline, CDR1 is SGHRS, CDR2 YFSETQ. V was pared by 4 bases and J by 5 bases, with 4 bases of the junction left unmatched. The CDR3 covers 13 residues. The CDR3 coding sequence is TGCGCCAGCAGCCTGGGACTAGCAAACGAGCAGTACTTC. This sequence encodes CASSLGLANEQYF.

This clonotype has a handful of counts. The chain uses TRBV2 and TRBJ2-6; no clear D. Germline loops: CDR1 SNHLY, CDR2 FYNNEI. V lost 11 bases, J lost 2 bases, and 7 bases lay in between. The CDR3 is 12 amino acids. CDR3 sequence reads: CAGRPGANVLTF. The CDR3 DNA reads TGTGCCGGTAGGCCTGGGGCCAACGTCCTGACTTTC. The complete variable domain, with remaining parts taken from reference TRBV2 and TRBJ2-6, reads EPEVTQTPSHQVTQMGQEVILRCVPISNHLYFYWYRQILGQKVEFLVSFYNNEISEKSEIFDDQFSVERPDGSNFTLKIRSTKLEDSAMYFCAGRPGANVLTFGAGSRLTVL.

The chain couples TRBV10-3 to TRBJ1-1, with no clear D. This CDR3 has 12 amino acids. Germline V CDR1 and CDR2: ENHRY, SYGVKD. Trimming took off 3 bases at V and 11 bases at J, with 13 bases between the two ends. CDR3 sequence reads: CAISDRAEPAFF. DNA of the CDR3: TGTGCCATCAGTGATAGGGCGGAACCGGCTTTCTTT.

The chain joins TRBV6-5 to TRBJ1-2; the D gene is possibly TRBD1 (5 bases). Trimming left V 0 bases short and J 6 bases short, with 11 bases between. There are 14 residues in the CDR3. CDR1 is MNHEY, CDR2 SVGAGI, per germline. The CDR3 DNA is TGTGCCAGCAGTTACTCGGCAGGGCTCCATGGCTACACCTTC. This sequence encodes CASSYSAGLHGYTF.

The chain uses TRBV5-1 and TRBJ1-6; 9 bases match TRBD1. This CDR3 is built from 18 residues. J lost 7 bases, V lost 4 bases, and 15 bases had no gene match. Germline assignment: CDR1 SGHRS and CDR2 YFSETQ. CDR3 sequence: CASSARDRVWKLNSPLHF. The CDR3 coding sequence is TGCGCCAGCAGCGCCCGGGACAGGGTTTGGAAACTCAATTCACCCCTCCACTTT.

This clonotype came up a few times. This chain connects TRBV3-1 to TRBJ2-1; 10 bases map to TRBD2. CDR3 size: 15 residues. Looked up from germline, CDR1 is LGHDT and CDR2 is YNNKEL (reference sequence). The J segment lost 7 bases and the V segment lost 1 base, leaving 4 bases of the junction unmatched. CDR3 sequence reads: CASSQGSGRRNEQFF. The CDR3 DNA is TGTGCCAGCAGCCAAGGTAGCGGGAGGCGGAATGAGCAGTTCTTC.

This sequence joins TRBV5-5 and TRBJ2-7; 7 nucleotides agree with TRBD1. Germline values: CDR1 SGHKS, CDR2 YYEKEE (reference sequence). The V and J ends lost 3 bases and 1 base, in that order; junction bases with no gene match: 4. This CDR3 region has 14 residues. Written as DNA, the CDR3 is TGTGCCAGCAGCTCCCCGGGACAGTCCTACGAGCAGTACTTC. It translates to CASSSPGQSYEQYF. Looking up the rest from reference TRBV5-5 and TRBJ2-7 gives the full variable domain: DAGVTQSPTHLIKTRGQQVTLRCSPISGHKSVSWYQQVLGQGPQFIFQYYEKEERGRGNFPDRFSARQFPNYSSELNVNALLLGDSALYLCASSSPGQSYEQYFGPGTRLTVT.

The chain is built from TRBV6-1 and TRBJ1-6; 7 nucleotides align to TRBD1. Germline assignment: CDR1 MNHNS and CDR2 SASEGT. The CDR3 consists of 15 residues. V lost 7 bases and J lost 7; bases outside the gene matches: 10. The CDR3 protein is CASNPRDSSNSPLHF. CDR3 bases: TGTGCCAGCAATCCAAGGGACAGCTCAAATTCACCCCTCCACTTT.

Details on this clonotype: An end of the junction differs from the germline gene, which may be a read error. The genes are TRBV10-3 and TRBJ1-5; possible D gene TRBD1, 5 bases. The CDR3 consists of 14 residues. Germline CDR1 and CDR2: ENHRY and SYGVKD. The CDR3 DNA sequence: TGTGCCTCGAGAGACCGGGACCTTAATCGGCCCCAGCATTTT. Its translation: CASRDRDLNRPQHF.

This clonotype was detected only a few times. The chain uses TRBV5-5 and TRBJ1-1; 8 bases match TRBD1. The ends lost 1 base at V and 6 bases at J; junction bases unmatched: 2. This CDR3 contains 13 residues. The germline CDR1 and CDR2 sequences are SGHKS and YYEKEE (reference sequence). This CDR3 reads CASSLQGAAEAFF. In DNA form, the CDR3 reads TGTGCCAGCAGCTTGCAGGGGGCCGCTGAAGCTTTCTTT.

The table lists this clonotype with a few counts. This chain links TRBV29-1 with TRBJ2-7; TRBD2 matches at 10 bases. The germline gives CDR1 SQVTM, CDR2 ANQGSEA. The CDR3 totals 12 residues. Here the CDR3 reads CSVEALAGVLYF. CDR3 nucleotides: TGCAGTGTGGAGGCTCTAGCGGGAGTCCTGTACTTC.

CDR3 protein: CASSRRQGAGEQFF. CDR3 coding DNA: TGTGCCAGCAGCCGGCGACAGGGGGCAGGGGAGCAGTTCTTC. The rearrangement joins TRBV3-1 to TRBJ2-1, with 10 bases that match TRBD1. The CDR3 is made up of 14 amino acids. Germline V gene data show CDR1 as LGHDT and CDR2 as YNNKEL (reference sequence). Trimming at V came to 4 bases and at J to 10 bases, leaving 7 bases not matched to a gene.

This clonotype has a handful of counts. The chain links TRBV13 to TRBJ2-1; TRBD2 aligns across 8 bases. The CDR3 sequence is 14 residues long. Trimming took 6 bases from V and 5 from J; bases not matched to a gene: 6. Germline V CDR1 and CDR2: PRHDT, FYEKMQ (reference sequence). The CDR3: CASRSILADNEQFF. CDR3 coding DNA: TGTGCCAGCAGATCGATACTAGCGGACAATGAGCAGTTCTTC.

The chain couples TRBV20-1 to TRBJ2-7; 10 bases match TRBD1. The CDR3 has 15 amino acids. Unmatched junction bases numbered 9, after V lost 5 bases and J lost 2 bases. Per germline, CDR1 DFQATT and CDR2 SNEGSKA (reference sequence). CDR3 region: CSAGGTGDTTYEQYF. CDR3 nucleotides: TGCAGTGCTGGAGGGACAGGGGATACCACCTACGAGCAGTACTTC.

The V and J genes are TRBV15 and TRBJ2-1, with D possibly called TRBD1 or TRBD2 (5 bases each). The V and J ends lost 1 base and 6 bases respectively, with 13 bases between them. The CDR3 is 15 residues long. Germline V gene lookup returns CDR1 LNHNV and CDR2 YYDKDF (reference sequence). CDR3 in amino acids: CATSRGDGEPNEQFF. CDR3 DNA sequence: TGTGCCACCAGCAGAGGGGACGGGGAACCCAATGAGCAGTTCTTC.

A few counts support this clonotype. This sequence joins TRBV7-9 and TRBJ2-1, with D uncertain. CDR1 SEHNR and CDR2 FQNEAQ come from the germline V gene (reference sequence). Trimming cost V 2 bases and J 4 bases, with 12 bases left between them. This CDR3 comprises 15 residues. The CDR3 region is CASSLTVRVYNEQFF. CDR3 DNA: TGTGCCAGCAGCTTAACAGTGAGAGTTTACAATGAGCAGTTCTTC.

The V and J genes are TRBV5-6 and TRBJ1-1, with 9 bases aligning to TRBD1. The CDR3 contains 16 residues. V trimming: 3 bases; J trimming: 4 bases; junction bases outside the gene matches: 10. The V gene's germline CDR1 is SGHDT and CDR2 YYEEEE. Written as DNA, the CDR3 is TGTGCCAGCAGCTCTTATAGGACAGGGGAACCCACTGAAGCTTTCTTT. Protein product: CASSSYRTGEPTEAFF.

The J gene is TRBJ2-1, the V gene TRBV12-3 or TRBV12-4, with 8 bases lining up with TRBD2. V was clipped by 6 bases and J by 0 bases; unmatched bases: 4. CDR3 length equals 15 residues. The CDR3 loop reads CASRTSDTSYNEQFF. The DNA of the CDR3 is TGTGCCAGCAGGACTAGCGATACCTCCTACAATGAGCAGTTCTTC.

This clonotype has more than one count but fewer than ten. The CDR3 sequence: CASSLGIAKNIQYF. The CDR3 nucleotides read TGCGCCAGCAGCTTGGGTATAGCCAAAAACATTCAGTACTTC. The rearrangement links TRBV5-1 to TRBJ2-4; D is unclear. Trimming removed 0 bases at V and 0 bases at J, with 4 bases between. This CDR3 is built from 14 residues. Per the germline V gene, CDR1 is SGHRS and CDR2 is YFSETQ.

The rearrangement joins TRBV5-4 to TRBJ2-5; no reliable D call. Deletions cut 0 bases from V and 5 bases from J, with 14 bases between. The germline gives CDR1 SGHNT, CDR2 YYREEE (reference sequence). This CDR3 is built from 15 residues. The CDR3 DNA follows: TGTGCCAGCAGCTTGGGAGGCCTGACCCGGGAGACCCAGTACTTC. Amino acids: CASSLGGLTRETQYF.

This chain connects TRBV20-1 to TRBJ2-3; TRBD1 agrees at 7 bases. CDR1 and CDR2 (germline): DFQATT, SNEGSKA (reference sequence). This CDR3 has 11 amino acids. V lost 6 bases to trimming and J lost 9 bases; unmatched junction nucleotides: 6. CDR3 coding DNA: TGCAGTGCCCACATCAGGGGGACGCAGTATTTT. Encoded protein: CSAHIRGTQYF.

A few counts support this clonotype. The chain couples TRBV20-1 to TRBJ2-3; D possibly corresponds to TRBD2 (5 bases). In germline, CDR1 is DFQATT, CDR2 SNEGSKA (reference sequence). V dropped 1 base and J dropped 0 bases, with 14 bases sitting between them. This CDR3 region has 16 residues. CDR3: CSARGVGSSSTDTQYF. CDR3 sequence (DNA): TGCAGTGCTAGAGGGGTAGGGAGTTCGAGCACAGATACGCAGTATTTT.

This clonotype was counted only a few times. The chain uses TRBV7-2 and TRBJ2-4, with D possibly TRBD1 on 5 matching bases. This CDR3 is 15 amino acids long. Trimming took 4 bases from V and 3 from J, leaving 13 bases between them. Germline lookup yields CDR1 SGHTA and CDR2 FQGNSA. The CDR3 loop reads CASSSRGAGKNIQYF. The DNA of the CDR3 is TGTGCCAGCAGCTCCCGTGGGGCAGGCAAAAACATTCAGTACTTC.

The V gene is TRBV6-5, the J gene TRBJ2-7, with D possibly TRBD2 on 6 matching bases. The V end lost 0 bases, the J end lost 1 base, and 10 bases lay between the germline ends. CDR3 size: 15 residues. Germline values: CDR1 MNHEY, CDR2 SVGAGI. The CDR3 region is CASSYSKAGSYEQYF. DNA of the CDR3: TGTGCCAGCAGTTACTCGAAGGCGGGGTCCTACGAGCAGTACTTC.

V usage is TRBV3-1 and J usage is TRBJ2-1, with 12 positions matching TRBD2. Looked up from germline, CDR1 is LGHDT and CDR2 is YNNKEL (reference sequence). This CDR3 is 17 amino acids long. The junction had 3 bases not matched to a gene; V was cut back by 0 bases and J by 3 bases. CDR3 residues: CASSQETSGRRYNEQFF. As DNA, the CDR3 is TGTGCCAGCAGCCAAGAAACTAGCGGGAGGCGCTACAATGAGCAGTTCTTC.

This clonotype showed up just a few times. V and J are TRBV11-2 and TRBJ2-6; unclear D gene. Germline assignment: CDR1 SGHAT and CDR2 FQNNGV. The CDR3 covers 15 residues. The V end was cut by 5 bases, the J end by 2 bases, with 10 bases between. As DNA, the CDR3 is TGTGCCAGCAGCACTAAGAGGACTGGGGCCAACGTCCTGACTTTC. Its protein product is CASSTKRTGANVLTF.

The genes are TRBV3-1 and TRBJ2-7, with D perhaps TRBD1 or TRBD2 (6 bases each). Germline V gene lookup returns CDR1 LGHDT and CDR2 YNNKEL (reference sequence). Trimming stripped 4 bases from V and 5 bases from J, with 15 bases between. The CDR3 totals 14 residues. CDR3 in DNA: TGTGCCAGCAGCCCCCTCGGGGGCCGGGACGAGCAGTACTTC. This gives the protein CASSPLGGRDEQYF.